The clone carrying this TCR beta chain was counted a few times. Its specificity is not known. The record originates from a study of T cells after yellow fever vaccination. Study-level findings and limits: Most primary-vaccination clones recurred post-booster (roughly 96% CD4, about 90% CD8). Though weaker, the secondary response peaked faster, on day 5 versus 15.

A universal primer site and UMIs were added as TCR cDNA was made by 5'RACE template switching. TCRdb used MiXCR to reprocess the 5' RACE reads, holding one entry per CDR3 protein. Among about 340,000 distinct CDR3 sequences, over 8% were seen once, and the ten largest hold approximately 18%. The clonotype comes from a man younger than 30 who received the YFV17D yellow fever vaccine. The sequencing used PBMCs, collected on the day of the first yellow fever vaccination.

The CDR3 nucleotides read TGTGCCAGCAGTGTTCTAATGGGTGAAGAGACCCAGTACTTC. Amino acid sequence: CASSVLMGEETQYF. The chain joins TRBV2 to TRBJ2-5; no clear D gene. Trimming removed 4 bases from V and 3 bases from J, with 12 bases in between. Germline V CDR1 and CDR2: SNHLY, FYNNEI. The CDR3 is made up of 14 amino acids.